The subject of this entry is one TCR beta chain. Antigen unknown. Vbeta (60) and Jbeta (13) primers were used in the PCR. Generated by immunoSEQ multiplex PCR, the TCRdb table keeps only in-frame clones and is missing some. Among under 200,000 clones, more than 60% were seen once, and the ten largest hold 3.1%. The data derive from a study of cytomegalovirus exposure and HLA in healthy donors. Germline V gene data show CDR1 as SGHKS and CDR2 as YYEKEE (reference sequence). Trimming shortened V by 3 bases and J by 7 bases, and 19 bases separated the two germline ends. The CDR3 totals 16 residues. Study-level points and caveats: Most TCR sequences were rare, but some public TCRs occurred in many donors.

The chain uses TRBV5-5 and TRBJ1-4; D gene unclear. The origin of this receptor is a woman aged 45-59 years in good health and CMV-seropositive. Sequenced material: PBMCs. The CDR3 sequence is CASSSPGLGKGEKLFF. The DNA for the CDR3 is TGTGCCAGCAGCTCCCCCGGACTAGGGAAGGGTGAAAAACTGTTTTTT.